Included here is one T cell receptor beta chain sequence, with context. In the authors' workflow: Reference gene primer amplification gave estimated nucleated cell counts. Profiling relied on immunoSEQ multiplex PCR, and the TCRdb table lists in-frame clones only, not all of them. That table supplies the V and J calls and clone size; D and trimming were determined from the DNA. The table includes approximately 90,000 clones, roughly 87% detected once. This record comes from a study of blood T cell repertoires in COVID-19. Study at large: Material from acute and convalescent COVID-19 was sourced from the United States, Italy and Spain. The cDNA or gDNA used as material had been derived from T cells, B-cell-depleted T cells, or PBMCs.

The CDR3 is 12 amino acids. V shed 7 bases and J shed 14 bases, with 20 bases lying between them. Germline V gene data show CDR1 as GTSNPN and CDR2 as SVGIG (reference sequence). The receptor was derived from an elderly woman with acute or convalescent COVID-19. The chain has TRBV30 and TRBJ1-4, with a weak D call TRBD1 (5 bases). Material for sequencing was peripheral blood. CDR3 sequence (DNA): TGTGCCTTACAGAAGGGACTTTTTGGGCTGTTTTTT. Translation gives CALQKGLFGLFF.